This T cell receptor beta chain was identified during a study of T cell responses to AZD1222 COVID-19 vaccine. Study findings and constraints: Targeting of unmutated variant regions was reportedly seen in nearly half of spike-specific TCRs. Repertoire sampling happened only post peak T cell response.

Clones were sequenced by immunoSEQ multiplex PCR, and TCRdb holds only the in-frame ones, with some missing. The sample consists of some 96,000 clones, roughly 90% of them appearing once. The V end was cut by 0 bases, the J end by 0 bases, with 7 bases between. The CDR3 has 14 residues. Germline lookup yields CDR1 SGHRS and CDR2 YFSETQ. A note on this clone: Its antigen is not identified.

The chain recombines TRBV5-1 with TRBJ2-7; D uncertain. The TCR originated in an adult in good health. Sequenced here: peripheral blood, sampled on day 0 of AZD1222 vaccination. The CDR3 sequence: CASSLDLSSYEQYF. CDR3 bases: TGCGCCAGCAGCTTGGACCTAAGCTCCTACGAGCAGTACTTC.